This T cell receptor beta chain was captured by sequencing in a study of identifying expanded T cells in peripheral blood. The CDR3 sequence is 13 residues long. The trim removed 5 bases at V and 9 bases at J, leaving 9 bases unmatched. Looked up from germline, CDR1 is PRHDT and CDR2 is FYEKMQ (reference sequence). Collection occurred without any documented infections or immune events in donors. Data came from immunoSEQ multiplex PCR; TCRdb stores just in-frame clones and leaves some out. The data show tens of thousands of clones, 88% seen once. In the case of this clone: Antigen unknown.

Study results and limitations: About 1.2 clones differed between technical replicates, versus about 17 and 20 over time.

This sequence originates from a person aged 18-69 years in good health. Sequenced: blood. The chain uses TRBV13 and TRBJ2-7; 8 bases are a match to TRBD1. The CDR3 is CASSQGQDKRQYF. CDR3 coding DNA: TGTGCCAGCAGCCAGGGACAGGACAAACGGCAGTACTTC.